This record looks at one TCR beta chain sequence and its context. Antigen specificity is unknown. In TCRdb, the 5' RACE reads were re-called with MiXCR into one record per CDR3 protein. The sample records 92,000 or so distinct CDR3 sequences, about 15% being singletons. The data are from a study of T-cell memory formation after mild COVID-19. Whole-study findings and limits: Clones contracting across day 15 to 85 had a balanced CD4/CD8 profile; later expanding clones leaned CD4+.

This CDR3 is 15 amino acids long. V dropped 0 bases and J dropped 1 base, with 9 bases sitting between them. The V gene's germline CDR1 is MGHDK and CDR2 SYGVNS. Source material: PBMCs or a T cell subset sorted from them (not recorded which). The rearrangement uses TRBV25-1 and TRBJ1-1, with D possibly TRBD1 on 5 matching bases. This clonotype was sampled from a man between 18 and 35 years old who had mild COVID-19 (a few samples of this study predate the infection). Cell type and time point are not known. The CDR3 region is CASSEYQGPNTEAFF. The CDR3 DNA sequence: TGTGCCAGCAGTGAATACCAGGGCCCGAACACTGAAGCTTTCTTT.